This T cell receptor beta chain comes out of a study of shared clonotypes between healthy human individuals (dated by TCRdb to the early 2020s). Study-wide context: The cohort included a few men and a couple of women between 18 and 49 years of age. To estimate repertoire size and how much clonotypes are shared between individuals, the study performed deep sequencing of blood TCR repertoires from a few healthy adults. To increase sequencing depth and limit assay-specific biases, TCR repertoire library preparation and sequencing were carried out by different laboratories using diverse techniques. Per donor, leukapheresis produced somewhere between about 0.94 and 9.5 billion PBMCs.

The investigation overall reported the following: Because the study included a small number of donors, the genetic and exposure-history diversity represented was limited. Sampling was restricted to blood, and TCR repertoires in tissues likely differ from the TCR repertoires found in blood. Pairwise subsampling led to the expectation that sequencing depth would affect the degree of clonotype sharing among donors.

The CDR1 and CDR2 encoded by the germline V gene (reference sequence) are LNHDA and SQIVND. V and J are truncated by 3 bases and 3 bases respectively, leaving an intervening sequence of 12 bases. The CDR3, from cysteine to phenylalanine, totals 15 residues. Only the CDR3 DNA is retained, 45 bases long and in frame from the first base. Using the deep immunoSEQ assay, TCR CDR3 regions were amplified from genomic DNA by multiplex PCR. For each cell subset, the extracted genomic DNA was distributed evenly across all wells of several immunoSEQ 96-well plates, and each plate served as one replicate. Each replicate PCR for unsorted PBMC received about 300 ng genomic DNA, equal to approximately 30,000 T cell genomes. Genomic DNA from unsorted PBMC was sequenced over ten immunoSEQ deep assay plates. Purified libraries were quantified with a Qubit 3.0 fluorometer, sized on a Bioanalyzer 2100, and re-quantified with the KAPA Library Quantification kit. A separate single-read 150-cycle Illumina NextSeq 550 flow cell was used to sequence each immunoSEQ 96-well plate. As for how the authors treated the data: Because the immunoSEQ output held only junctional sequences and lacked quality scores, the filtering could not match the filtering applied to full-length reads. To assign V/J genes and CDR3, sequences were annotated using PyIR, a Python wrapper for IgBLAST v1.9, with IMGT germline references. Any read was removed if the V/J assignment was weak (E-value above 1e-6), the CDR3 was missing, or the read contained stop codons, out-of-frame junctions, or ambiguous translated residues. A V3J clonotype was defined by an identical inferred V gene, J gene, and CDR3 amino acid sequence. Percentage overlap between repertoires was computed as shared unique clonotypes divided by the size of the smaller repertoire. Richness of each repertoire was evaluated using RTK rarefaction, the Chao1 estimator, and Recon v2.1 estimates of unobserved clonotypes. The immuneACCESS repertoire file appears here via TCRdb, limited to in-frame rearrangements. These files lack a portion of the clones; in checked studies, under half of the deficit traces to unresolved V genes, and the cause of the others is not known. The DNA gave D and trimming, while V, J and clone size come from that table. The sample yields some 480,000 clones; about 80% were counted once. Clones ranked in the top ten supply about an eighth of the sample.

Remarks on this clone: It has no known antigen specificity. No base quality values were provided; no much bigger clone lies one nucleotide off.

Healthy HIV-negative adults with no recently reported acute infections or vaccinations were included as donors. All donors were Caucasian adults living in Nashville, Tennessee, USA. For unsorted samples, about 87 million PBMCs were counted, and genomic DNA was extracted using the QIAamp DNA Blood Mini kit. Blood was obtained by leukapheresis, after which PBMCs were separated by Ficoll-Histopaque density gradient centrifugation and cryopreserved in liquid nitrogen vapor phase. The TCR was taken from a woman in her 40s in good health. Some clones in this sample may be carry-over from other donors' samples. The sequenced sample consisted of PBMCs. The chain joins TRBV19 to TRBJ2-1; the D gene cannot be resolved reliably. The encoded CDR3 is CASSILAVGYNEQFF. The nucleotide sequence is given as TGTGCCAGTAGTATCTTGGCAGTCGGCTACAATGAGCAGTTCTTC. Supplemented by the reference TRBV19 and TRBJ2-1 proteins around the CDR3, the complete variable domain is DGGITQSPKYLFRKEGQNVTLSCEQNLNHDAMYWYRQDPGQGLRLIYYSQIVNDFQKGDIAEGYSVSREKKESFPLTVTSAQKNPTAFYLCASSILAVGYNEQFFGPGTRLTVL.